The entry that follows covers one TCR beta chain sequence. The germline gives CDR1 SNHLY, CDR2 FYNNEI. The CDR3 is 12 amino acids. V was shortened by 8 bases and J by 9 bases, with 13 bases between the two germline ends. These data originate in a study of blood T cell repertoires in COVID-19. Study background: Donors in the United States, Italy and Spain gave samples during acute or convalescent COVID-19. The analysed material was cDNA or gDNA that came from T cells, B-cell-depleted T cells, or PBMCs.

The repertoire was sequenced with immunoSEQ multiplex PCR; TCRdb's copy has only in-frame clones and lacks some. The sample yields over 150,000 clones, approximately 83% seen once. The origin of this receptor is an older woman with acute or convalescent COVID-19. Sequenced sample: peripheral blood. The V gene is TRBV2, the J gene TRBJ2-2; D perhaps matches TRBD1 (6 bases). This CDR3 is CASEGDNRELFF. The CDR3 DNA reads TGTGCCAGCGAGGGGGACAACCGGGAGCTGTTTTTT.